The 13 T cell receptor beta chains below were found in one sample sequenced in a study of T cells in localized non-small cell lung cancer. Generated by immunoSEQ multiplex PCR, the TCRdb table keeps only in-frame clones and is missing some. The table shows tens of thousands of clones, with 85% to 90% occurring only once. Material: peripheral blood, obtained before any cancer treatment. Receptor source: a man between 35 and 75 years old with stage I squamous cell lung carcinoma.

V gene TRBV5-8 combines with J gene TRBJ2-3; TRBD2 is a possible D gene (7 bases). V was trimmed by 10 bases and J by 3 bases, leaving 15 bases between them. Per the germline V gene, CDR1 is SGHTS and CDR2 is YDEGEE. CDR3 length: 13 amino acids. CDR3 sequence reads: CALRGRGTDTQYF. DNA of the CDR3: TGTGCCCTGAGAGGGAGGGGGACAGATACGCAGTATTTT.

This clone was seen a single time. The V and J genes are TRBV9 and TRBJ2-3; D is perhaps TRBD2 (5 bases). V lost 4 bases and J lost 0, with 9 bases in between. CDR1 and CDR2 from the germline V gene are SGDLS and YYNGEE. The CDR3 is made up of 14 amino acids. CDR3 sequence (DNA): TGTGCCAGCAGCAACAGCGGTAGCACAGATACGCAGTATTTT. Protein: CASSNSGSTDTQYF.

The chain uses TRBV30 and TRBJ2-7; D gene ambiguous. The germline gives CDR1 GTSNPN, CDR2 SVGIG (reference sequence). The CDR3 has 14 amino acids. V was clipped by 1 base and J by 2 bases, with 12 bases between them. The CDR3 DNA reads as TGTGCCTGGAGTGATACCCGTCGAACCTACGAGCAGTACTTC. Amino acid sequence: CAWSDTRRTYEQYF.

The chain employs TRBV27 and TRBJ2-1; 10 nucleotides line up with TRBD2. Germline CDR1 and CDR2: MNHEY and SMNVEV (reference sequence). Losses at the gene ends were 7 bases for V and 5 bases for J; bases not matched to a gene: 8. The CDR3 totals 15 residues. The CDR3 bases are TGTGCCAGCAATACTCTAGCGGGAGACGACAATGAGCAGTTCTTC. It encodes CASNTLAGDDNEQFF.

The CDR3 loop reads CASGTSGTDTQYF. Here the CDR3 DNA reads TGTGCCAGCGGGACTAGCGGCACAGATACGCAGTATTTT. This chain connects TRBV18 to TRBJ2-3, with TRBD2 matching over 10 bases. Germline assignment: CDR1 KGHSH and CDR2 LQKENI. J was trimmed by 1 base and V by 8 bases; bases with no gene match: 0. The CDR3 spans 13 residues. Together with reference TRBV18 and TRBJ2-3, the CDR3 gives the full variable domain: NAGVMQNPRHLVRRRGQEARLRCSPMKGHSHVYWYRQLPEEGLKFMVYLQKENIIDESGMPKERFSAEFPKEGPSILRIQQVVRGDSAAYFCASGTSGTDTQYFGPGTRLTVL.

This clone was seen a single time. CDR3 loop: CATSEGTGGGGYEQYF. The CDR3 region has the DNA TGTGCCACCAGCGAAGGGACAGGGGGCGGTGGCTACGAGCAGTACTTC. V usage is TRBV15 and J usage is TRBJ2-7; 12 nucleotides align to TRBD1. Germline V gene sequence: CDR1 LNHNV, CDR2 YYDKDF (reference sequence). Trimming cost V 5 bases and J 3 bases; bases outside gene matches: 8. The CDR3 covers 16 residues.

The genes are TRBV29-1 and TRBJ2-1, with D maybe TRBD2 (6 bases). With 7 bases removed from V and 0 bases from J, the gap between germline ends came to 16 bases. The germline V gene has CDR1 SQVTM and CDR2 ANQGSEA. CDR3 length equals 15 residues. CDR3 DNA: TGCAGCGGGAGGGGCGGGGCAAGCTCCTACAATGAGCAGTTCTTC. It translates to CSGRGGASSYNEQFF.

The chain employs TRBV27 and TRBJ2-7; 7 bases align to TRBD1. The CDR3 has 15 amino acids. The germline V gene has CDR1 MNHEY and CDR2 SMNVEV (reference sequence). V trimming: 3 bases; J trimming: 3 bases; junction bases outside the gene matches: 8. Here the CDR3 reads CASSFLSTGDYEQYF. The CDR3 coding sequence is TGTGCCAGCAGTTTTCTGTCTACAGGGGACTACGAGCAGTACTTC.

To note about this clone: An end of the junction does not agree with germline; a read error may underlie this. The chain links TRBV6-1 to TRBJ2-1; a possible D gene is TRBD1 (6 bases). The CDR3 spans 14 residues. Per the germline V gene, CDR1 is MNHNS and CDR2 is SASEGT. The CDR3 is CASREGGTDNEQFF. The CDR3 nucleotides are TGTGCCAGCAGAGAAGGGGGAACGGACAATGAGCAGTTCTTC.

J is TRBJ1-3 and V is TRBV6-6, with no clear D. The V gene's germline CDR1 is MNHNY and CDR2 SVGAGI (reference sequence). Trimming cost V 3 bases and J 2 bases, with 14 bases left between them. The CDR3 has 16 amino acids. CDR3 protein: CASSYNFLDPGNTIYF. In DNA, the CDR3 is TGTGCCAGCAGTTATAATTTCCTCGATCCTGGAAACACCATATATTTT.

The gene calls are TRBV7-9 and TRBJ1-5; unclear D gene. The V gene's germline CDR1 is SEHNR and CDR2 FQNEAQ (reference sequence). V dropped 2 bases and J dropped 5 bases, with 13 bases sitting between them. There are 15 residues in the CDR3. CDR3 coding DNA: TGTGCCAGCAGCTTATCCGGAGGTGATGATCAGCCCCAGCATTTT. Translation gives CASSLSGGDDQPQHF. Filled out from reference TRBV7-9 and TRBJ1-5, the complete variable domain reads DTGVSQNPRHKITKRGQNVTFRCDPISEHNRLYWYRQTLGQGPEFLTYFQNEAQLEKSRLLSDRFSAERPKGSFSTLEIQRTEQGDSAMYLCASSLSGGDDQPQHFGDGTRLSIL.

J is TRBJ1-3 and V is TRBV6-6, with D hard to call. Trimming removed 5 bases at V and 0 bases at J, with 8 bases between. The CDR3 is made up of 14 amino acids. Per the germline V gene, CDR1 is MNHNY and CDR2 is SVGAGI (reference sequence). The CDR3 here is CASSPGYSGNTIYF. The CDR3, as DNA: TGTGCCAGCAGTCCAGGCTACTCTGGAAACACCATATATTTT.

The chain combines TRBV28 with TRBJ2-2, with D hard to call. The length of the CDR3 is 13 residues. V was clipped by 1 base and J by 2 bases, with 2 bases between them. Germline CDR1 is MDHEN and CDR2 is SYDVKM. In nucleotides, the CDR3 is TGTGCCAGCAGTTTATCCAACACCGGGGAGCTGTTTTTT. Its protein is CASSLSNTGELFF.